Below, 4 T cell receptor beta chains from the same sample are listed, as sequenced in a study of T-cell memory formation after mild COVID-19. Via MiXCR, TCRdb re-called the 5' RACE reads, giving one row per CDR3 protein. There are roughly 600,000 distinct CDR3 sequences in the sample; about a sixth occur only once, and 9.5% to 15% lies in the top ten. Sample: PBMCs or a T cell subset sorted from them (not recorded which). The source is an adult woman who had mild COVID-19 (a few samples of this study predate the infection). Cell type and time point are not known.

This clonotype appeared a few times. The rearrangement links TRBV30 to TRBJ1-3; a possible D gene is TRBD1 (6 bases). Trimming removed 2 bases at V and 4 bases at J, with 12 bases between. CDR1 is GTSNPN, CDR2 SVGIG, per germline (reference sequence). The CDR3 consists of 14 residues. CDR3 amino acids: CAWSPGQWGNTIYF. CDR3 nucleotide sequence: TGTGCCTGGAGTCCCGGACAGTGGGGAAACACCATATATTTT.

The CDR3 spells CATGGDDEQYF. The CDR3 coding sequence is TGTGCCACCGGAGGGGACGACGAGCAGTACTTC. The chain employs TRBV24-1 and TRBJ2-7; D is perhaps TRBD2 (6 bases). Germline V gene sequence: CDR1 KGHDR, CDR2 SFDVKD. Deletions cut 9 bases from V and 5 bases from J, with 10 bases between. CDR3 length: 11 amino acids.

V is TRBV2 and J is TRBJ1-1; a possible D gene is TRBD1 (5 bases). This CDR3 has 15 amino acids. Trimming shortened V by 2 bases and J by 1 base, and 11 bases separated the two germline ends. Germline loops: CDR1 SNHLY, CDR2 FYNNEI. This CDR3 reads CASSEFRVANTEAFF. CDR3 nucleotide sequence: TGTGCCAGCAGTGAATTCAGGGTCGCGAACACTGAAGCTTTCTTT.

In this sample, this clonotype turned up once. In nucleotides, the CDR3 is TGTGCCAGCCTTACAGGGGTTGGTTCACCCCTCCACTTT. Translating gives CASLTGVGSPLHF. The chain couples TRBV25-1 to TRBJ1-6; TRBD1 matches at 7 bases. The germline V gene has CDR1 MGHDK and CDR2 SYGVNS. Losses at the gene ends were 8 bases for V and 9 bases for J; bases not matched to a gene: 7. The CDR3 has 13 amino acids.